The sample holds a few counts of the clone carrying this T cell receptor beta chain. The sample belongs to a study of T-cell reconstitution after alpha-beta-depleted transplantation in children. Trimming removed 4 bases at V and 3 bases at J, with 14 bases between. Looked up from germline, CDR1 is MNHEY and CDR2 is SMNVEV (reference sequence). The CDR3 totals 15 residues. Preparing the TCRbeta library involved the use of unique molecular identifiers. TCRdb re-derived calls from the PCR reads in MiXCR, one entry per CDR3 protein. The sample carries 450,000 to 600,000 distinct CDR3 sequences, around 20% recorded once.

The chain uses TRBV27 and TRBJ2-3; D unresolved. The TCR sequence derives from a human donor who donated a stem cell graft to a child with acute lymphoblastic leukemia. The specimen was PBMCs from the stem cell graft donor, collected from the stem cell graft. CDR3 sequence: CASSSSALVTDTQYF. The CDR3 region has the DNA TGTGCCAGCAGTTCATCGGCATTGGTAACAGATACGCAGTATTTT.